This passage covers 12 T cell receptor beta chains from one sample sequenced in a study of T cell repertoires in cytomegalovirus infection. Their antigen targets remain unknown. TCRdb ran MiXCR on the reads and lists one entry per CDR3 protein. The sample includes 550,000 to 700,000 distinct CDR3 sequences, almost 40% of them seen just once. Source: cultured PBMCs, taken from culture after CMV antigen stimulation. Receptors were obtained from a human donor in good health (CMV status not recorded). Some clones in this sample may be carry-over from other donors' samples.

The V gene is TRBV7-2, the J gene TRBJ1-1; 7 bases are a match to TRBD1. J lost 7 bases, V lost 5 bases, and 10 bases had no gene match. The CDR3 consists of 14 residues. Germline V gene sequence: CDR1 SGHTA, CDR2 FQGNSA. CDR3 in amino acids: CASSRRTGHDEAFF. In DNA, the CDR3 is TGTGCCAGCAGCCGGCGGACAGGTCATGATGAAGCTTTCTTT. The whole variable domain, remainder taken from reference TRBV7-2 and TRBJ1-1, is GAGVSQSPSNKVTEKGKDVELRCDPISGHTALYWYRQSLGQGLEFLIYFQGNSAPDKSGLPSDRFSAERTGGSVSTLTIQRTQQEDSAVYLCASSRRTGHDEAFFGQGTRLTVV.

The DNA of the CDR3 is TGTGCCAGCTATGCGCAGTTTAGGAGTGGTGAGCAGTTCTTC. It is translated as CASYAQFRSGEQFF. The chain carries TRBV6-2 or TRBV6-3 and TRBJ2-1; D gene unclear. This CDR3 comprises 14 residues. V lost 8 bases, J lost 9 bases, and 20 bases lay in between. The germline V gene has CDR1 MNHEY and CDR2 SVGEGT.

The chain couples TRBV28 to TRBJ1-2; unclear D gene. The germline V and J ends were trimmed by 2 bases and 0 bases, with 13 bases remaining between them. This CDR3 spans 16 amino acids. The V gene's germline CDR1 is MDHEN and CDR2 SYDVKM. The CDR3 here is CASSLTYIRANYGYTF. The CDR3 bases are TGTGCCAGCAGTTTAACGTACATACGAGCTAACTATGGCTACACCTTC.

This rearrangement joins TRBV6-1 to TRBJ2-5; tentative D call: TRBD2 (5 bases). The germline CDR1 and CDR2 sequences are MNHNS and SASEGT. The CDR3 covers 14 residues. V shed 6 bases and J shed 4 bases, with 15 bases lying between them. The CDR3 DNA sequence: TGTGCCAGCAGGGACCCGGGGTTAGGAGAGACCCAGTACTTC. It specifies CASRDPGLGETQYF.

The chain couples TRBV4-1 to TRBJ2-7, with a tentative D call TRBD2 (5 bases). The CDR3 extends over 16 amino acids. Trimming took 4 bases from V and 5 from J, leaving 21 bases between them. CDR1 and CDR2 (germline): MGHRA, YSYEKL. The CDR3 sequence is CASSRLRTSRSDEQYF. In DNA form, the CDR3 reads TGCGCCAGCAGCCGGCTACGGACTTCTAGGTCCGACGAGCAGTACTTC.

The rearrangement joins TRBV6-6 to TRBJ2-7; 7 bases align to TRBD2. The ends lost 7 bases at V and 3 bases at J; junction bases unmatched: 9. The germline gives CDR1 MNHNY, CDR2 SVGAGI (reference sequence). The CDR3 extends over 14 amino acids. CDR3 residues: CASIGTMDIYEQYF. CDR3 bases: TGTGCCAGCATCGGGACTATGGACATCTACGAGCAGTACTTC.

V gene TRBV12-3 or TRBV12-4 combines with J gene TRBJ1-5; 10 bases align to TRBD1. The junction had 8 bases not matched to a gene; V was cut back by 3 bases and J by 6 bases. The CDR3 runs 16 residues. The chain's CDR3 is CASSLGRDRGFQPQHF. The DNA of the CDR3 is TGTGCCAGCAGTTTGGGCCGGGACAGGGGATTTCAGCCCCAGCATTTT.

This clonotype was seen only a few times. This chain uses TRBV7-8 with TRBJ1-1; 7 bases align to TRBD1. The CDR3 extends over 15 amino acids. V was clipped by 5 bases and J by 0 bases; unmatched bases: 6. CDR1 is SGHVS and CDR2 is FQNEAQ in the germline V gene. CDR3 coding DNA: TGTGCCAGCAGCACCCACAGGGGCATGAACACTGAAGCTTTCTTT. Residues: CASSTHRGMNTEAFF.

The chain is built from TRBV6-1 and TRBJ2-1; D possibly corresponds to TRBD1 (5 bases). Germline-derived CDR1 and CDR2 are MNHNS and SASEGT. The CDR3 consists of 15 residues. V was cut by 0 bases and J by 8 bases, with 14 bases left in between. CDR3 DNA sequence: TGTGCCAGCAGTGAAGCATGGGGCCTCGTCGATGAGCAGTTCTTC. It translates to CASSEAWGLVDEQFF.

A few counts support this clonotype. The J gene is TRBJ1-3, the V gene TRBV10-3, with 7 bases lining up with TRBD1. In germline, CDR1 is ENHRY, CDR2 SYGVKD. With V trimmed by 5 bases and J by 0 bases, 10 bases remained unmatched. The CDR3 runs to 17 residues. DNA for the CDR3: TGTGCCATCAGTCGGGGACAGCCTCTTATCTCTGGAAACACCATATATTTT. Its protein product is CAISRGQPLISGNTIYF.

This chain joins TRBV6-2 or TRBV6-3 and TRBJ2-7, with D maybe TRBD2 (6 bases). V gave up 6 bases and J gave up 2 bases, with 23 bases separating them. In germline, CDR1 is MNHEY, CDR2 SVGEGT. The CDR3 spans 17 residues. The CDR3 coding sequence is TGTGCCAGCAGAAATAAAGAACCGGGACTCTTAACCTACGAGCAGTACTTC. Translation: CASRNKEPGLLTYEQYF.

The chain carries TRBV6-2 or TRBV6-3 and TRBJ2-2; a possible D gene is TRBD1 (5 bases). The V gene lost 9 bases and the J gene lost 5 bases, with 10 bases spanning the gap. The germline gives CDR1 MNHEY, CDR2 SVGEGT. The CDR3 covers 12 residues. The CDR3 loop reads CASTYRTGELFF. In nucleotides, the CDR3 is TGTGCCAGTACCTACAGGACCGGGGAGCTGTTTTTT.